This note documents a single T cell receptor (beta chain) sequence. Its matching antigen is unknown. The data are from a study of OX40 agonist ivuxolimab in advanced cancers. J lost 2 bases, V lost 6 bases, and 3 bases had no gene match. The CDR3 totals 14 residues. The germline CDR1 and CDR2 sequences are LNHDA and SQIVND (reference sequence). The study's findings and limits: Both blood CD4+ and CD8+ T cells showed clonal growth by week 6 at 0.1 to 3.0 mg/kg. Mean expanded clone counts were higher in CD8+ than CD4+ T cells.

Some clones are missing from TCRdb's copy, which holds only in-frame ones; the method was immunoSEQ multiplex PCR. The table has about 76,000 clones, around 85% seen once. This material consisted of CD4+ or CD8+ T cells sorted from blood, taken in a trial of the OX40 agonist ivuxolimab. The source of this sequence is an adult with an advanced solid tumor such as melanoma, head and neck, liver or kidney cancer. V and J are TRBV19 and TRBJ2-5; 10 bases line up with TRBD2. The CDR3 DNA is TGTGCCAGTAGAGAGGGACTAGCGCAAGAGACCCAGTACTTC. Translated: CASREGLAQETQYF.